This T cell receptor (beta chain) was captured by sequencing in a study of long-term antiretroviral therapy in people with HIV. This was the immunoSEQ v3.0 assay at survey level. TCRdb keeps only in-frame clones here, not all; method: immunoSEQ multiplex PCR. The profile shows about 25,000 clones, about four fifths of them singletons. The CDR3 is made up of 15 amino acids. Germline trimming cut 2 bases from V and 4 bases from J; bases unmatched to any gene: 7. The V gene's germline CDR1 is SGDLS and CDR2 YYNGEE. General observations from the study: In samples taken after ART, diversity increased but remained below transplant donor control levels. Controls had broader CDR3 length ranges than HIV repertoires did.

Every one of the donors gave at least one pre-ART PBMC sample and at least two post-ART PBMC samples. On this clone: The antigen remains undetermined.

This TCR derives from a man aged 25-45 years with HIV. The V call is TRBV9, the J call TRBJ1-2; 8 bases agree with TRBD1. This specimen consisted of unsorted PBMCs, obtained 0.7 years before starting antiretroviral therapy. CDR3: CASSVQPGGTYGYTF. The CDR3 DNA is TGTGCCAGCAGCGTCCAACCAGGGGGCACCTATGGCTACACCTTC.